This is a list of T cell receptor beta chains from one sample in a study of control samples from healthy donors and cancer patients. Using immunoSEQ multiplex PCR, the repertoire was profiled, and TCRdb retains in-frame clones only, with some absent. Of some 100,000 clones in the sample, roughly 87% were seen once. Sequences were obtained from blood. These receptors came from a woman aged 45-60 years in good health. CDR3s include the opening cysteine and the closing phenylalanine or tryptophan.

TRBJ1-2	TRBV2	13	CASRSGGYYGYTF
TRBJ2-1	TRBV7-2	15	CASSSKTLSYNEQFF
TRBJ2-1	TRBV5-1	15	CASSFDPGLNNEQFF
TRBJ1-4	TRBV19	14	CASRYDRGNEKLFF
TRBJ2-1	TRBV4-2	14	CASSQVGLNNEQFF
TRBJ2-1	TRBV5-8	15	CASSFGGTGGDEQFF
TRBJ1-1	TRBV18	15	CASSPLGTGWTEAFF
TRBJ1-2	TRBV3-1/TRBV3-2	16	CASSQGTEILNYGYTF
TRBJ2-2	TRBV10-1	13	CASSDQGTGELFF
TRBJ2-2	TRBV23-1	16	CASRWLAGVGHRGAVF
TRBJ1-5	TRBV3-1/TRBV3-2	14	CASSQDGRYQPQHF
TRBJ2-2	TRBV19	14	CATGSVGRTGELFF
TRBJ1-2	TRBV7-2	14	CASSFEGRAYGYTF
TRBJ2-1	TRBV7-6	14	CASSLWAGDTEQFF
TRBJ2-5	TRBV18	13	CASSRTEGETQYF
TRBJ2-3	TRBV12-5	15	CASGLGGGTTDTQYF
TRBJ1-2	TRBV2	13	CATTGQGVLGYTF